This TCR beta chain was captured in a study of shared clonotypes between healthy human individuals. Study-wide results and caveats: In having few donors, the study represented limited genetic and exposure-history diversity. The sampled material consisted only of blood, and tissue repertoires are likely to differ.

This CDR3 has 15 residues. Germline V gives CDR1 MNHEY, CDR2 SMNVEV (reference sequence). Trimming left V 4 bases short and J 5 bases short, with 17 bases between. Turning to this clone: Its antigen is not known.

Here immunoSEQ multiplex PCR was the method, and the copy in TCRdb shows in-frame clones only, minus some. The data contain hundreds of thousands of clones, more than 70% of them singletons. The sequence derives from a woman in her 30s in good health. The sample consisted of memory CD4+ T cells sorted from blood. Subset specified: CD45RA-negative fraction. The rearrangement links TRBV27 to TRBJ1-2, with D perhaps TRBD1 (6 bases). The CDR3 DNA reads as TGTGCCAGCAGTTCCGCTCGGGGGCGAGGATATGGCTACACCTTC. Amino acid sequence: CASSSARGRGYGYTF.